This T cell receptor beta chain was recovered during a study of blood T cell repertoires in COVID-19. Turning to the study itself: Samples of COVID-19 (acute and convalescent) were obtained from the United States, Italy and Spain.

This CDR3 has 15 amino acids. Germline V gene data show CDR1 as MNHEY and CDR2 as SMNVEV (reference sequence). Unmatched junction bases numbered 2, after V lost 0 bases and J lost 6 bases. Study processing details: The assay estimated nucleated cells by amplifying reference gene primers. Assay: immunoSEQ multiplex PCR; the TCRdb copy retains only in-frame clones and omits some. D and trimming were read from the DNA, whereas the V and J calls and clone size are those reported in that table. The sample shows around 200,000 clones, 90% of them seen only once. This clonotype originated in a man aged 50 to 59 with acute or convalescent COVID-19. The specimen sequenced was peripheral blood. The chain carries TRBV27 and TRBJ1-5, with 10 bases aligning to TRBD1. CDR3 amino acids: CASSLSRTGGQPQHF. CDR3 sequence (DNA): TGTGCCAGCAGTTTATCGAGGACAGGGGGTCAGCCCCAGCATTTT.